Listed below are T cell receptor beta chains from one sample, sequenced in a study of blood T cells in healthy people across ages. From the 5' RACE reads, TCRdb called clonotypes with MiXCR, one entry per CDR3 protein. The sample includes about 640,000 distinct CDR3 sequences, roughly 50% seen only once; the top ten take over 30%. The material sequenced was blood. Source of these receptors: a man in his sixties in good health. Both conserved end residues are part of each CDR3. A D gene is named only where the DNA matches it firmly.

V gene,J gene,D gene,CDR3 protein
TRBV7-9,TRBJ2-5,NA,CASSPLGQIHQETQYF
TRBV29-1,TRBJ2-3,NA,CSVGQNTDTQYF
TRBV6-6,TRBJ2-3,NA,CASTITGMGHNTQYF
TRBV28,TRBJ1-4,NA,CASFASSGREKLFF
TRBV27,TRBJ1-4,TRBD1,CASRQGTGVGRNEKLFF
TRBV4-1,TRBJ2-3,TRBD1,CASSLTGTGVRQYF
TRBV29-1,TRBJ2-2,TRBD1,CSVEGTEPGPGELFF
TRBV18,TRBJ2-2,NA,CASSPGSNTGELFF
TRBV10-3,TRBJ1-2,TRBD1,CAIREQGAQRGYTF
TRBV27,TRBJ1-6,TRBD1,CASSLRTGPSPLHF
TRBV5-1,TRBJ1-2,NA,CASSVVGANYGYTF
TRBV6-1,TRBJ2-1,NA,CALRGVPYNEQFF
TRBV20-1,TRBJ2-4,TRBD2,CSARGAGENIQYF
TRBV5-1,TRBJ2-7,TRBD1,CASTLRQGSSYEQYF
TRBV27,TRBJ2-5,TRBD2,CASSPRLASPNQETQYF
TRBV29-1,TRBJ1-6,NA,CSVGRDRDGPLHF
TRBV2,TRBJ1-5,NA,CASRAEQNSNQPQHF
TRBV7-9,TRBJ1-1,TRBD1,CASSSGQPQGTEAFF
TRBV2,TRBJ2-3,NA,CASGFGARSADTQYF
TRBV6-1,TRBJ2-7,TRBD2,CASSPPRGLANYEQYF
TRBV10-3,TRBJ1-6,NA,CAISELGGNSPLHF
TRBV5-4,TRBJ2-1,TRBD2,CASSKGTSGGAGNEQFF
TRBV6-5,TRBJ2-5,TRBD1,CASSYPGPGTGYQETQYF
TRBV15,TRBJ1-2,TRBD1,CATSPRQGGRPSGYTF
TRBV6-2/TRBV6-3,TRBJ2-3,NA,CASSCRQSTDTQYF
TRBV4-1,TRBJ2-5,TRBD1,CASSQEQGDTETQYF
TRBV20-1,TRBJ1-2,TRBD1,CSARADRANYGYTF
TRBV5-6,TRBJ2-4,NA,CASSLESIQYF
TRBV5-6,TRBJ2-7,NA,CASSPGGKSYEQYF
TRBV4-1,TRBJ2-1,NA,CASSDGKLSEQFF
TRBV21-1,NA,NA,CASSKHIGSGVYEQYF
TRBV5-1,TRBJ2-4,NA,CASGNEAKNIQYF
TRBV5-1,TRBJ2-4,NA,CASSLGTRQNIQYF
TRBV6-5,NA,NA,CASGLGTFVTQYF
TRBV24-1,TRBJ1-4,TRBD1,CATSEPGQGNEKLFF
TRBV6-5,TRBJ2-1,NA,CASWRPNHEQFF
TRBV18,TRBJ2-7,NA,CASSRQGATSSYNEQYF
TRBV24-1,TRBJ2-5,TRBD1,CATSWTGQETQYF
TRBV6-2/TRBV6-3,TRBJ2-5,NA,CASSYLAGVMLTQYF
TRBV18,TRBJ2-3,NA,CASSPPVWWQTPTDTQYF
TRBV20-1,TRBJ2-7,TRBD2,CSARGTSGGSDEQYF
TRBV12-3/TRBV12-4,TRBJ2-3,NA,CASRPNTDTRYF
TRBV29-1,TRBJ1-1,NA,CSVAWGVTEAFF
TRBV3-1,TRBJ2-4,NA,CASSPGYYVQYF
TRBV7-2,TRBJ2-7,TRBD1,CASSLAGQGFNEQYF
TRBV6-2/TRBV6-3,TRBJ2-3,TRBD1,CASTHRDRGPDTQYF
TRBV7-2,TRBJ1-6,NA,CASSKWDGNSPLHF
TRBV15,TRBJ1-2,NA,CATSRETDLYGYTF